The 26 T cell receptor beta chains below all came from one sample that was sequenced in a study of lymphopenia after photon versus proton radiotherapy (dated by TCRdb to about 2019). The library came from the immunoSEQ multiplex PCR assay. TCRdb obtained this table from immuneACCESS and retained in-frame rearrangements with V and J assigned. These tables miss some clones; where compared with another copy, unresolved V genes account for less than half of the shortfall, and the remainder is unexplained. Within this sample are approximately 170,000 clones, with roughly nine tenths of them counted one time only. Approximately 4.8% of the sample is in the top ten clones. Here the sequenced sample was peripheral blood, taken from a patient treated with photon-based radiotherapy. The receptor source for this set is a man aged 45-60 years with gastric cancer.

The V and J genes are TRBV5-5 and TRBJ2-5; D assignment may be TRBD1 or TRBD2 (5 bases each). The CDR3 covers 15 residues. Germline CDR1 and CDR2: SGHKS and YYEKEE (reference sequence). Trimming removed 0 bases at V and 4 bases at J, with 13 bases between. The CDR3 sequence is CASSLGLAGGETQYF. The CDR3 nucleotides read TGTGCCAGCAGCTTGGGGCTAGCTGGGGGAGAGACCCAGTACTTC.

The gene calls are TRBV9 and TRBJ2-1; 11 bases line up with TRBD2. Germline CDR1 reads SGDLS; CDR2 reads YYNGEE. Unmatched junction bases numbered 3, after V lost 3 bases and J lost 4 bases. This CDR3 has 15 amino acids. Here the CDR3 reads CASSGTSGPYNEQFF. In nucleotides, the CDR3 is TGTGCCAGCAGCGGGACTAGCGGGCCATACAATGAGCAGTTCTTC.

The CDR3 spells CASRRGARMENEQFF. Here the CDR3 DNA reads TGTGCCAGCCGGAGGGGGGCTCGGATGGAAAATGAGCAGTTCTTC. The chain links TRBV2 to TRBJ2-1; D tentatively fits TRBD1 or TRBD2 (6 bases each). Trimming shortened V by 8 bases and J by 7 bases, and 21 bases separated the two germline ends. Germline-derived CDR1 and CDR2 are SNHLY and FYNNEI. The CDR3 totals 15 residues.

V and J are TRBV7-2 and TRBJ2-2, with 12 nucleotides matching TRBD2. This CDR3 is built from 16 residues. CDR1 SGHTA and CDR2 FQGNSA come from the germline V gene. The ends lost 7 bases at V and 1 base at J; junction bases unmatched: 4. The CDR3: CASTLGLAGNTGELFF. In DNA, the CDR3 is TGTGCCAGCACCCTGGGACTAGCGGGGAACACCGGGGAGCTGTTTTTT.

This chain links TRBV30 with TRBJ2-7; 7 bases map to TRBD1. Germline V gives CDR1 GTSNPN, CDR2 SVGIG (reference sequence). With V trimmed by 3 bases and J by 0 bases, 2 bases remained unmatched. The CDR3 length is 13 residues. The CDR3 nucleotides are TGTGCCTGGAGGAGGGACAGCTCCTACGAGCAGTACTTC. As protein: CAWRRDSSYEQYF.

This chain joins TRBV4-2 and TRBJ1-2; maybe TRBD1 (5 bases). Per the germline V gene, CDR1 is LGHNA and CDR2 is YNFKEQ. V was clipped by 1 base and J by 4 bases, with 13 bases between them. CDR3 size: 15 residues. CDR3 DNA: TGTGCCAGCAGCCAAGTCTCCACGGACACCTATGGCTACACCTTC. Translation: CASSQVSTDTYGYTF.

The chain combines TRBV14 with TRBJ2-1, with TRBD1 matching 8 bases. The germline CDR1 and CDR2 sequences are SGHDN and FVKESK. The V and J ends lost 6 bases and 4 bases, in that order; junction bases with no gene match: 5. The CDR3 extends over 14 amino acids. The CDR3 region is CASSAGGMYNEQFF. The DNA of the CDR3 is TGTGCCAGCAGTGCAGGGGGCATGTACAATGAGCAGTTCTTC.

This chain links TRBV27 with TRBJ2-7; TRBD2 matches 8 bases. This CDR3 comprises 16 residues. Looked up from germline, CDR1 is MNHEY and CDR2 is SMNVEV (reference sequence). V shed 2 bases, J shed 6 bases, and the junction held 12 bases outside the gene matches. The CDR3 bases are TGTGCCAGCAGTTTACGAAAGGTGGGACTAGGGGTCGAGCAGTACTTC. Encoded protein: CASSLRKVGLGVEQYF.

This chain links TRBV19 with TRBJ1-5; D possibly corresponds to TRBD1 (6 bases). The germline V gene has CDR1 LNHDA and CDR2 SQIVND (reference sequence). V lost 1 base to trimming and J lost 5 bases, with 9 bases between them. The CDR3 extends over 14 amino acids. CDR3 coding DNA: TGTGCCAGTAGTATAGGAGAGGGGGATCAGCCCCAGCATTTT. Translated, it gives CASSIGEGDQPQHF.

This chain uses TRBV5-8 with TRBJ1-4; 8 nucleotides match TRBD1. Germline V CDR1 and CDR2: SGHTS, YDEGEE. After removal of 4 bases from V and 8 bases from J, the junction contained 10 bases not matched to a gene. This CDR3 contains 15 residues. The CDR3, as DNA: TGTGCCAGCAGCGTCACGACAGGGGTAAACGAAAAACTGTTTTTT. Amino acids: CASSVTTGVNEKLFF.

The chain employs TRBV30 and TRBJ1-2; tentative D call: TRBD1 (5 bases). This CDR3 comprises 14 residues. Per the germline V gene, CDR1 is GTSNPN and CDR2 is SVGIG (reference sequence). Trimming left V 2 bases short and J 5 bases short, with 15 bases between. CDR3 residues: CAWSFTGGGYGYTF. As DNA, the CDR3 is TGTGCCTGGAGTTTTACAGGCGGGGGTTATGGCTACACCTTC.

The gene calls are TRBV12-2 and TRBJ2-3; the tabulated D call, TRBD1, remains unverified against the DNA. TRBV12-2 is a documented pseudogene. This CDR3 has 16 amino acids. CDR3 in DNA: TGTGCAAGTCGCTTAGCGAAAGGGCACAGGGCAGATACGCAGTATTTT. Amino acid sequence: CASRLAKGHRADTQYF.

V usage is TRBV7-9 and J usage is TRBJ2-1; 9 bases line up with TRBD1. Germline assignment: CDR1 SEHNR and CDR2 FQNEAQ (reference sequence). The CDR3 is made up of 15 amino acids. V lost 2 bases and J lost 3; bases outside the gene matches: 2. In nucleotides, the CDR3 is TGTGCCAGCAGCTTAAGACAGGGGGACTACAATGAGCAGTTCTTC. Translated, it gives CASSLRQGDYNEQFF.

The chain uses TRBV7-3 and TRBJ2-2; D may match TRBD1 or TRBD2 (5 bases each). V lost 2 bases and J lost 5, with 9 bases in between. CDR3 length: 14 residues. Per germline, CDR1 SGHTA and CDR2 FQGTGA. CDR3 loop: CASSLGTGTGELFF. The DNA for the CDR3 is TGTGCCAGCAGCTTAGGGACGGGGACCGGGGAGCTGTTTTTT.

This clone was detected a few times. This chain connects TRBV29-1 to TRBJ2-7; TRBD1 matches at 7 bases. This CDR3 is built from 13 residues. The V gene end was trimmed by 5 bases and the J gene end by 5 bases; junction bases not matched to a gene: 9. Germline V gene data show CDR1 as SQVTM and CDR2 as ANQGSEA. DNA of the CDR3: TGCAGCGTTTCCCGACAGGGACGAAACGAGCAGTACTTC. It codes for CSVSRQGRNEQYF.

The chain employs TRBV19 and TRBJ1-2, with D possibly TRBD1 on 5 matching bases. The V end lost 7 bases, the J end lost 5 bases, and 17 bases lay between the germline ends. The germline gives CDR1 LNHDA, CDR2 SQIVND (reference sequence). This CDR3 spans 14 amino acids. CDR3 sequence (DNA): TGTGCCAGTAATCCGAGGGACCCTTTTTATGGCTACACCTTC. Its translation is CASNPRDPFYGYTF.

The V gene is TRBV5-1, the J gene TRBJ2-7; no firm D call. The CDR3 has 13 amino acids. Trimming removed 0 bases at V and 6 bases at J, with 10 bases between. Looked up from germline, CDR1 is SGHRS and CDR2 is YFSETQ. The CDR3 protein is CASSLDYGSEQYF. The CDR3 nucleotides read TGCGCCAGCAGCTTGGATTATGGGTCCGAGCAGTACTTC.

The CDR3 nucleotides read TGTGCCAGCTCACCACCAGGACTAGCGGGAGAAGAAGAGACCCAGTACTTC. It encodes CASSPPGLAGEEETQYF. J is TRBJ2-5 and V is TRBV18, with 13 positions matching TRBD2. Germline V gene sequence: CDR1 KGHSH, CDR2 LQKENI. Losses at the gene ends were 0 bases for V and 3 bases for J; bases not matched to a gene: 4. CDR3 length: 17 amino acids.

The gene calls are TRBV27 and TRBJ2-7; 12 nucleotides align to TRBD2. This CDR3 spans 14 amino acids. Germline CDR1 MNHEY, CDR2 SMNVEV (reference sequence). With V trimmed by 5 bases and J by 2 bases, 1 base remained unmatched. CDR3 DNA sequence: TGTGCCAGCAGTCGGACTAGCGGGGCCTACGAGCAGTACTTC. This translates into CASSRTSGAYEQYF.

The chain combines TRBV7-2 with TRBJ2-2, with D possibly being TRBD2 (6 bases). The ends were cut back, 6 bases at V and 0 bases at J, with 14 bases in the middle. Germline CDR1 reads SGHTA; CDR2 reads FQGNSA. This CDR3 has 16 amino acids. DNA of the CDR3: TGTGCCAGCAGTCACAATCCGGGGGCGAACACCGGGGAGCTGTTTTTT. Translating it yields CASSHNPGANTGELFF.

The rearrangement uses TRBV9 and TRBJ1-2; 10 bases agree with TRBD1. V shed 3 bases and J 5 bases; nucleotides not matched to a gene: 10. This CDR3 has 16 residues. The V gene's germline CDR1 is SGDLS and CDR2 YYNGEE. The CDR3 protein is CASSAPRGQGGYGYTF. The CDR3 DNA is TGTGCCAGCAGCGCCCCCCGAGGACAGGGGGGTTATGGCTACACCTTC.

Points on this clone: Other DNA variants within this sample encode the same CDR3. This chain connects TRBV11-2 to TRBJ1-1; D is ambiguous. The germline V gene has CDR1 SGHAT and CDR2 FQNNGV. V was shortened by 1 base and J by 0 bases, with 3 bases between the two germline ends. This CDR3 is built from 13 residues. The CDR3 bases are TGTGCCAGCAGCTTAGGCGTGAACACTGAAGCTTTCTTT. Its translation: CASSLGVNTEAFF. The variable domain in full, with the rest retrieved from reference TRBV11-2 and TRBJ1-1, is EAGVAQSPRYKIIEKRQSVAFWCNPISGHATLYWYQQILGQGPKLLIQFQNNGVVDDSQLPKDRFSAERLKGVDSTLKIQPAKLEDSAVYLCASSLGVNTEAFFGQGTRLTVV.

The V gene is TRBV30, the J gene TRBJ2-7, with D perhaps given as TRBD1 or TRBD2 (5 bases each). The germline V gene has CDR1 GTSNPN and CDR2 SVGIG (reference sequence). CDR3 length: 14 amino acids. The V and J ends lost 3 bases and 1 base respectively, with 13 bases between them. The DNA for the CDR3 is TGTGCCTGGAGCCGGGGCCCCCTTTCCTACGAGCAGTACTTC. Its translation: CAWSRGPLSYEQYF. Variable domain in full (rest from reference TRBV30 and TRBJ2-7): SQTIHQWPATLVQPVGSPLSLECTVEGTSNPNLYWYRQAAGRGLQLLFYSVGIGQISSEVPQNLSASRPQDRQFILSSKKLLLSDSGFYLCAWSRGPLSYEQYFGPGTRLTVT.

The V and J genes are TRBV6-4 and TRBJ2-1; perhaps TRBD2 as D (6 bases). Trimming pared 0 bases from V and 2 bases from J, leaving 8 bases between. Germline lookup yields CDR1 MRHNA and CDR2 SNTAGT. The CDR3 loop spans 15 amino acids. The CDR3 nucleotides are TGTGCCAGCAGTGACTCGCCGGGAGCCTACAATGAGCAGTTCTTC. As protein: CASSDSPGAYNEQFF.

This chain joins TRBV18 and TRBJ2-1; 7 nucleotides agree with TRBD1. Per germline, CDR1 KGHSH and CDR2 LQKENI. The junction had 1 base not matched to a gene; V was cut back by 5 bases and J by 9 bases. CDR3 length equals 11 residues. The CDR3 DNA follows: TGTGCCAGCTCATGGACAGGTGAGCAGTTCTTC. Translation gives CASSWTGEQFF.

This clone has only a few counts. In nucleotides, the CDR3 is TGTGCCAGCAGTTTAGACAGGACGGTGTACCGGCCCCAGCATTTT. Its translation is CASSLDRTVYRPQHF. The chain combines TRBV28 with TRBJ1-5, with D maybe TRBD1 (6 bases). Germline V gives CDR1 MDHEN, CDR2 SYDVKM. Trimming removed 2 bases at V and 9 bases at J, with 17 bases between. There are 15 residues in the CDR3. The entire variable domain, with the rest obtained from reference TRBV28 and TRBJ1-5, is as follows: DVKVTQSSRYLVKRTGEKVFLECVQDMDHENMFWYRQDPGLGLRLIYFSYDVKMKEKGDIPEGYSVSREKKERFSLILESASTNQTSMYLCASSLDRTVYRPQHFGDGTRLSIL.